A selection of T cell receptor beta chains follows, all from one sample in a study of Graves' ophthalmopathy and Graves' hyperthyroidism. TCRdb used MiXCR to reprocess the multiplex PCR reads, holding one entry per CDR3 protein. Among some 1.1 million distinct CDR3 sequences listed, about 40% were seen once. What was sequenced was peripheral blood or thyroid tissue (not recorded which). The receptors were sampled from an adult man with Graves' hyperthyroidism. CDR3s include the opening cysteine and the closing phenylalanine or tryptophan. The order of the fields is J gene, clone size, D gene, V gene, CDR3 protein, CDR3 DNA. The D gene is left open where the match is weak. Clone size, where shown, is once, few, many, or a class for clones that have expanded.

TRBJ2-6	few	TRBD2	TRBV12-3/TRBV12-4	CASSPRTSAYSGANVLTF	TGTGCCAGCAGTCCCAGGACTAGCGCGTACTCTGGGGCCAACGTCCTGACTTTC
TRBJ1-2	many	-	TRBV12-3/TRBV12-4	CASSFRVNYGYTF	TGTGCCAGCAGTTTTCGAGTTAACTATGGCTACACCTTC
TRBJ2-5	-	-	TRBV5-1	CASSSGSFLETQYF	TGTGCCAGCAGCAGTGGTAGCTTCCTAGAGACCCAGTACTTC
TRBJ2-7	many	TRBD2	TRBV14	CASSQGRTSGSYEQYF	TGTGCCAGCAGTCAAGGGAGGACTAGCGGCTCCTACGAGCAGTACTTC
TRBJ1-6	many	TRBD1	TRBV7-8	CASSSPTGWGSPLHF	TGTGCCAGCAGCTCCCCGACAGGGTGGGGTTCACCCCTCCACTTT
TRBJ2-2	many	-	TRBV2	CASRGGLTGELFF	TGTGCCAGCAGGGGGGGCCTCACCGGGGAGCTGTTTTTT
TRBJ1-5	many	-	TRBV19	CASSKGRNQPQHF	TGTGCCAGTAGTAAGGGGCGCAATCAGCCCCAGCATTTT
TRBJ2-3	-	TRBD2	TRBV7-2	CASSPSGGAADTQYF	TGTGCCAGCAGCCCTAGCGGAGGAGCTGCAGATACGCAGTATTTT
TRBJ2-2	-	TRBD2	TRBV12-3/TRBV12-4	CASSLEASGLRGELFF	TGTGCCAGCAGTTTAGAGGCTAGCGGCCTTCGGGGGGAGCTGTTTTTT
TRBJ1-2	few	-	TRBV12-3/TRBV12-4	CASSFLWLITF	TGTGCCAGCAGTTTTTTATGGCTAATCACCTTC
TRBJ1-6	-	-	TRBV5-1	CASSQTSSYNSPLHF	TGCGCCAGCAGCCAGACAAGCTCCTATAATTCACCCCTCCACTTT
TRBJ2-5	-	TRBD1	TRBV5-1	CASSIDRGVNKETQYF	TGCGCCAGCAGCATTGACAGGGGCGTAAATAAAGAGACCCAGTACTTC
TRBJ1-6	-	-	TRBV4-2	CASSQVGSSYNSPLHF	TGTGCCAGCAGCCAAGTCGGCAGCTCCTATAATTCACCCCTCCACTTT
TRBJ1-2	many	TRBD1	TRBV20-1	CSARENRGYYGYTF	TGCAGTGCTAGAGAGAACAGGGGGTACTATGGCTACACCTTC
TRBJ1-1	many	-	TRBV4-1	CASSQDWTAGAFF	TGCGCCAGCAGCCAAGATTGGACGGCGGGAGCTTTCTTT
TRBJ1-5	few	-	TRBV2	CASTEGQRNQPQHF	TGTGCCAGCACTGAGGGTCAACGCAATCAGCCCCAGCATTTT
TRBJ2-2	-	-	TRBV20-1	CSAGRGTGELFF	TGCAGTGCGGGAAGGGGCACCGGGGAGCTGTTTTTT